This paragraph covers one T cell receptor beta chain sequence. Its antigen remains unidentified. This specimen belongs to a study of a mutant IDH1 vaccine in newly diagnosed glioma. Study summary: With temozolomide cycles, or 4-6 weeks after radiotherapy alone, vaccination was started. Study-level points and caveats: There were vaccine-induced immune responses in approximately 95% of the patients.

Documented time point: week 11, during vaccination. Alongside topical imiquimod, each dose of vaccine comprised 300 ug of mutant IDH1 20-mer peptide. TCRdb keeps only in-frame clones here, not all; method: immunoSEQ multiplex PCR. This table holds tens of thousands of clones, less than 90% found once. The material was PBMCs, obtained from a glioma patient whose treatment included an IDH1 peptide vaccine. This TCR came from a man aged 40-49 years with glioma.

The CDR3 coding sequence is TGTGCCAGCTCACCACCGAGTACGGGGAACACTGAAGCTTTCTTT. Translation gives CASSPPSTGNTEAFF. The chain uses TRBV18 and TRBJ1-1; no firm D call. Germline CDR1 KGHSH, CDR2 LQKENI. V shed 0 bases and J shed 1 base, with 9 bases lying between them. The CDR3 consists of 15 residues.